Following are 17 T cell receptor beta chains from one sample sequenced in a study of cytomegalovirus exposure and HLA in healthy donors. The PCR ran on 60 Vbeta and 13 Jbeta primers. Sequencing was performed with immunoSEQ multiplex PCR; in TCRdb, only in-frame clones are kept and a portion is missing. Among about 150,000 clones listed, about 74% were seen once. The sample taken for sequencing was PBMCs. The receptor source for this set is a woman in her thirties or forties in good health and CMV-seronegative.

The genes are TRBV6-5 and TRBJ2-7, with D maybe TRBD2 (6 bases). Trimming stripped 2 bases from V and 1 base from J, with 9 bases between. This CDR3 is built from 14 residues. Looked up from germline, CDR1 is MNHEY and CDR2 is SVGAGI. CDR3 region: CASSYRAGSYEQYF. DNA for the CDR3: TGTGCCAGCAGTTACCGGGCGGGATCCTACGAGCAGTACTTC.

This clone appeared once. The V call is TRBV4-1, the J call TRBJ2-7, with 7 bases fitting TRBD1. The CDR3 extends over 14 amino acids. The trim removed 0 bases at V and 6 bases at J, leaving 5 bases unmatched. Germline lookup yields CDR1 MGHRA and CDR2 YSYEKL. In DNA form, the CDR3 reads TGCGCCAGCAGCCAAGATGACAGGGTAATCGAGCAGTACTTC. This gives the protein CASSQDDRVIEQYF.

Details on this clone: Other DNA sequences in this specimen translate into the identical CDR3. The chain is built from TRBV4-1 and TRBJ1-1; TRBD1 agrees at 7 bases. This CDR3 is 14 amino acids long. The germline gives CDR1 MGHRA, CDR2 YSYEKL. V lost 4 bases, J lost 3 bases, and 5 bases stayed unmatched. The CDR3 sequence: CASSPRQGDTEAFF. Written as DNA, the CDR3 is TGCGCCAGCAGCCCTCGACAGGGAGACACTGAAGCTTTCTTT.

The rearrangement joins TRBV10-3 to TRBJ1-5; D uncertain. Germline loops: CDR1 ENHRY, CDR2 SYGVKD. The length of the CDR3 is 16 residues. The germline V and J ends were trimmed by 1 base and 1 base, with 11 bases remaining between them. CDR3 DNA sequence: TGTGCCATCAGTGAGTTCTCGGGAGCGAGCAATCAGCCCCAGCATTTT. Its translation is CAISEFSGASNQPQHF.

The rearrangement links TRBV19 to TRBJ1-2; TRBD1 agrees at 7 bases. Germline V gene data show CDR1 as LNHDA and CDR2 as SQIVND (reference sequence). The CDR3 extends over 14 amino acids. V gave up 0 bases and J gave up 9 bases; unmatched junction bases: 7. CDR3: CASSIDPGTERYTF. For the CDR3, the DNA is TGTGCCAGTAGTATAGATCCCGGGACAGAACGCTACACCTTC. The variable domain in full, with the rest retrieved from reference TRBV19 and TRBJ1-2, is DGGITQSPKYLFRKEGQNVTLSCEQNLNHDAMYWYRQDPGQGLRLIYYSQIVNDFQKGDIAEGYSVSREKKESFPLTVTSAQKNPTAFYLCASSIDPGTERYTFGSGTRLTVV.

This clone was seen more than once but under ten times. This chain connects TRBV25-1 to TRBJ2-2; D uncertain. The CDR3 is 12 amino acids. V lost 4 bases, J lost 4 bases, and 4 bases lay in between. Germline loops: CDR1 MGHDK, CDR2 SYGVNS. The CDR3 protein is CASSASTGELFF. The CDR3, as DNA: TGTGCCAGCAGTGCTAGCACCGGGGAGCTGTTTTTT.

This clone was counted only a few times. CDR3 nucleotides: TGTGCCAGCAGCTTGGCCGTTGCCCAGGGTGGGAGGGCTTTCTTT. Translated: CASSLAVAQGGRAFF. The V and J genes are TRBV5-4 and TRBJ1-1; D might be TRBD1 (5 bases). The CDR3 is 15 amino acids. CDR1 and CDR2 (germline): SGHNT, YYREEE (reference sequence). Trimming cost V 0 bases and J 11 bases, with 20 bases left between them.

This chain uses TRBV10-2 with TRBJ1-2; no reliable D call. Trimming removed 5 bases at V and 6 bases at J, with 16 bases between. The germline gives CDR1 WSHSY, CDR2 SAAADI. CDR3 length equals 14 residues. CDR3 nucleotides: TGCGCCAGCAGTCCTAGAATTCGAGGGCATGGCTACACCTTC. Translating gives CASSPRIRGHGYTF.

The chain combines TRBV28 with TRBJ1-6, with D maybe TRBD1 (6 bases). V gave up 6 bases and J gave up 4 bases, with 13 bases separating them. This CDR3 region has 15 residues. Germline CDR1 and CDR2: MDHEN and SYDVKM. CDR3 in amino acids: CASRLTGIYNSPLHF. Written as DNA, the CDR3 is TGTGCCAGCAGATTAACAGGGATTTATAATTCACCCCTCCACTTT.

The table lists this clone with a few counts. V usage is TRBV29-1 and J usage is TRBJ1-1; perhaps TRBD1 as D (6 bases). This CDR3 is 13 amino acids long. CDR1 is SQVTM, CDR2 ANQGSEA, per germline. V was trimmed by 7 bases and J by 0 bases, leaving 12 bases between them. CDR3 in DNA: TGCAGCGGGACAGCCGGGCTGAACACTGAAGCTTTCTTT. This gives the protein CSGTAGLNTEAFF.

The chain uses TRBV30 and TRBJ2-3; D uncertain. V was cut by 4 bases and J by 2 bases, with 19 bases left in between. CDR1 and CDR2 (germline): GTSNPN, SVGIG (reference sequence). The CDR3 sequence is 16 residues long. The CDR3 coding sequence is TGTGCCTGGACCCGTGGTTCGCGGAGCATCACAGATACGCAGTATTTT. Its protein product is CAWTRGSRSITDTQYF.

The chain has TRBV4-1 and TRBJ1-5; D uncertain. CDR1 is MGHRA, CDR2 YSYEKL, per germline. V lost 4 bases to trimming and J lost 1 base, with 11 bases between them. This CDR3 comprises 15 residues. The CDR3, as DNA: TGCGCCAGCAGCCGGGAGGAAAAGAGCAATCAGCCCCAGCATTTT. It encodes CASSREEKSNQPQHF.

The chain links TRBV10-1 to TRBJ2-7; a possible D gene is TRBD2 (6 bases). This CDR3 comprises 18 residues. V lost 0 bases to trimming and J lost 8 bases, with 26 bases between them. The V gene's germline CDR1 is WNHNN and CDR2 SYGVQD (reference sequence). CDR3 DNA sequence: TGCGCCAGCAGTGAGTCGAGGGTGGGAGCGGGCCCACCCGTCAAGCAGTACTTC. Protein product: CASSESRVGAGPPVKQYF.

The V call is TRBV9, the J call TRBJ1-2, with TRBD1 identical over 7 bases. The CDR3 spans 16 residues. V lost 0 bases and J lost 3; bases outside the gene matches: 8. Germline CDR1 is SGDLS and CDR2 is YYNGEE. The CDR3 loop is CASSVAVGQKDYGYTF. The CDR3 nucleotides are TGTGCCAGCAGCGTAGCCGTGGGACAGAAAGACTATGGCTACACCTTC.

This chain connects TRBV5-1 to TRBJ1-2, with 7 nucleotides matching TRBD1. The CDR3 is 14 amino acids. The ends lost 4 bases at V and 7 bases at J; junction bases unmatched: 10. Germline V gives CDR1 SGHRS, CDR2 YFSETQ. CDR3 bases: TGCGCCAGCAGCCCCGGGACAGCTATCTCTGGCTACACCTTC. Protein sequence: CASSPGTAISGYTF.

The chain employs TRBV10-3 and TRBJ2-3, with TRBD2 matching 11 bases. The CDR3 has 16 amino acids. From germline, CDR1 is ENHRY and CDR2 SYGVKD. The V segment lost 6 bases and the J segment 0 bases; nucleotides outside the gene matches: 5. The CDR3 DNA is TGTGCCATCAGGACGACTAGCGGGGACAGCACAGATACGCAGTATTTT. This gives the protein CAIRTTSGDSTDTQYF.

V usage is TRBV7-2 and J usage is TRBJ2-5; 11 bases are shared with TRBD2. V gave up 8 bases and J gave up 4 bases; unmatched junction bases: 3. The CDR3 loop spans 13 amino acids. Germline V gives CDR1 SGHTA, CDR2 FQGNSA. CDR3 sequence: CASLLAGGETQYF. The CDR3 DNA follows: TGTGCCAGCCTCCTAGCGGGAGGAGAGACCCAGTACTTC.